This TCR beta chain is drawn from a study of blood T cell repertoires in COVID-19. Study summary: Acute and convalescent COVID-19 specimens originated in the United States, Italy and Spain.

Germline V gene data show CDR1 as SGDLS and CDR2 as YYNGEE. With 3 bases clipped from V and 4 bases from J, the junction kept 1 base outside the gene matches. The CDR3 runs to 14 residues. Data came from immunoSEQ multiplex PCR; TCRdb stores just in-frame clones and leaves some out. The repertoire consists of a few hundred thousand clones, with more than 85% occurring once and the leading ten covering 2% to 3%. Sequenced material: peripheral blood. V and J are TRBV9 and TRBJ2-1, with 10 positions matching TRBD2. The TCR sequence derives from a person aged 18 to 30 with COVID-19, enrolled during active disease. CDR3 bases: TGTGCCAGCAGCGCACTAGCGGGGTACAATGAGCAGTTCTTC. It codes for CASSALAGYNEQFF.